Each of the 24 T cell receptor beta chains below was sequenced from the same sample in a study of CD8+ T cells in alopecia areata. As to treatment: oral pan-JAK inhibitor, 5-10 mg twice daily. It was cDNA, reverse transcribed from extracted RNA, that served as the sequencing template. The repertoire was sequenced with immunoSEQ multiplex PCR; TCRdb's copy has only in-frame clones and lacks some. There are about 120,000 clones in the sample; around 56% occur only once, and roughly 0.5% lies in the top ten. This specimen was CD4+ T cells sorted from blood, taken at week 4, from a patient treated with tofacitinib. The receptors stem from a human donor with alopecia areata.

This chain joins TRBV6-5 and TRBJ1-2, with TRBD1 matching over 10 bases. The CDR3 extends over 15 amino acids. Germline V gene sequence: CDR1 MNHEY, CDR2 SVGAGI. With 2 bases clipped from V and 5 bases from J, the junction kept 5 bases outside the gene matches. The CDR3 coding sequence is TGTGCCAGCAGTTACAGGGGACAGGGGCTGTATGGCTACACCTTC. As protein: CASSYRGQGLYGYTF.

V is TRBV28 and J is TRBJ2-5; D unresolved. The end of the DNA fits TRBJ2-7 better, so the J call may be wrong. The germline V gene has CDR1 MDHEN and CDR2 SYDVKM. This CDR3 is 13 amino acids long. The DNA of the CDR3 is TGTGCCAGCAGCTACGACAACTCCTACGAGCAGTACTTC. Its translation is CASSYDNSYEQYF.

This clone was found a few times. The chain is built from TRBV25-1 and TRBJ2-2, with D hard to call. The V end lost 3 bases, the J end lost 2 bases, and 10 bases lay between the germline ends. Germline lookup yields CDR1 MGHDK and CDR2 SYGVNS. The CDR3 runs to 15 residues. CDR3 in DNA: TGTGCCAGCAGTGAGGCCACTTTTAACACCGGGGAGCTGTTTTTT. Amino acids: CASSEATFNTGELFF.

In this sample, this clone turned up a few times. The chain employs TRBV29-1 and TRBJ1-1; no definite D call. From germline, CDR1 is SQVTM and CDR2 ANQGSEA. The CDR3 loop spans 13 amino acids. The V and J ends lost 7 bases and 1 base respectively, with 13 bases between them. The CDR3 protein is CSAEWAPNTEAFF. The CDR3 DNA sequence: TGCAGCGCCGAGTGGGCTCCGAACACTGAAGCTTTCTTT. The whole variable domain, filled in from reference TRBV29-1 and TRBJ1-1, reads SAVISQKPSRDICQRGTSLTIQCQVDSQVTMMFWYRQQPGQSLTLIATANQGSEATYESGFVIDKFPISRPNLTFSTLTVSNMSPEDSSIYLCSAEWAPNTEAFFGQGTRLTVV.

V usage is TRBV30 and J usage is TRBJ1-2, with D perhaps matching TRBD1 (5 bases). Per germline, CDR1 GTSNPN and CDR2 SVGIG (reference sequence). Trimming stripped 0 bases from V and 8 bases from J, with 16 bases between. This CDR3 region has 14 residues. The CDR3, as DNA: TGTGCCTGGAGTGTCCTGGGACGAGGAGACGGCTACACCTTC. It translates to CAWSVLGRGDGYTF.

The chain is built from TRBV6-7 and TRBJ1-6, with D uncertain. TRBV6-7 is filed as an ORF, its function uncertain. The V gene lost 7 bases and the J gene lost 10 bases, with 14 bases spanning the gap. This CDR3 contains 13 residues. In nucleotides, the CDR3 is TGTGCCAGCAAATCAACGGTCCACTCACCCCTCCACTTT. Protein sequence: CASKSTVHSPLHF.

The V and J genes are TRBV6-5 and TRBJ2-7; 11 nucleotides agree with TRBD1. This CDR3 is built from 15 residues. Germline V gene sequence: CDR1 MNHEY, CDR2 SVGAGI. V shed 4 bases, J shed 2 bases, and the junction held 4 bases outside the gene matches. The chain's CDR3 is CASSSPGQGAYEQYF. CDR3 nucleotide sequence: TGTGCCAGCAGTTCACCGGGACAGGGGGCCTACGAGCAGTACTTC.

This clone was seen just once. In DNA form, the CDR3 reads TGTGCCAGCAGCGTAGCGGGCACTAATGAAAAACTGTTTTTT. The encoded protein is CASSVAGTNEKLFF. The chain uses TRBV9 and TRBJ1-4; D remains unclear. Per the germline V gene, CDR1 is SGDLS and CDR2 is YYNGEE. Trimming removed 0 bases from V and 2 bases from J, with 5 bases in between. The CDR3 extends over 14 amino acids.

This clone has just a few counts. The chain employs TRBV9 and TRBJ2-7; the D gene could be TRBD1 or TRBD2 (6 bases each). The germline CDR1 and CDR2 sequences are SGDLS and YYNGEE. Trimming took off 3 bases at V and 4 bases at J, with 14 bases between the two ends. The CDR3 has 14 residues. CDR3 amino acids: CASSESGGSYEQYF. The CDR3 DNA is TGTGCCAGCAGCGAATCCGGGGGCTCATACGAGCAGTACTTC.

This sequence joins TRBV18 and TRBJ2-7; TRBD1 aligns across 8 bases. The V and J ends lost 6 bases and 11 bases, in that order; junction bases with no gene match: 6. Germline V gene sequence: CDR1 KGHSH, CDR2 LQKENI. The CDR3 loop spans 11 amino acids. CDR3 sequence (DNA): TGTGCCAGCTCGCTGACAGGGGTGAAGTACTTC. Translation gives CASSLTGVKYF.

The chain links TRBV29-1 to TRBJ2-5; D call uncertain. CDR1 is SQVTM, CDR2 ANQGSEA, per germline. CDR3 size: 13 residues. The ends were cut back, 4 bases at V and 2 bases at J, with 11 bases in the middle. CDR3 sequence reads: CSVGPQTQETQYF. CDR3 sequence (DNA): TGCAGCGTTGGACCTCAGACACAAGAGACCCAGTACTTC.

The J gene is TRBJ2-4, the V gene TRBV29-1; TRBD1 aligns across 7 bases. V gave up 0 bases and J gave up 6 bases; unmatched junction bases: 2. The CDR3 is made up of 13 amino acids. Germline V gives CDR1 SQVTM, CDR2 ANQGSEA. The chain's CDR3 is CSVEETGLNIQYF. CDR3 DNA sequence: TGCAGCGTTGAAGAGACAGGGTTAAACATTCAGTACTTC. The variable domain in full, completed from reference TRBV29-1 and TRBJ2-4, reads SAVISQKPSRDICQRGTSLTIQCQVDSQVTMMFWYRQQPGQSLTLIATANQGSEATYESGFVIDKFPISRPNLTFSTLTVSNMSPEDSSIYLCSVEETGLNIQYFGAGTRLSVL.

The CDR3 sequence is CAWSRVRYEQYF. The CDR3 bases are TGTGCCTGGAGCCGGGTCCGCTACGAGCAGTACTTC. This chain links TRBV30 with TRBJ2-7; no reliable D call. Trimming left V 3 bases short and J 3 bases short, with 9 bases between. Germline V gene lookup returns CDR1 GTSNPN and CDR2 SVGIG (reference sequence). This CDR3 contains 12 residues. Based on the CDR3 plus reference TRBV30 and TRBJ2-7, the full variable domain is SQTIHQWPATLVQPVGSPLSLECTVEGTSNPNLYWYRQAAGRGLQLLFYSVGIGQISSEVPQNLSASRPQDRQFILSSKKLLLSDSGFYLCAWSRVRYEQYFGPGTRLTVT.

This clone was observed a handful of times. The chain has TRBV29-1 and TRBJ1-5, with D possibly matching TRBD1 (6 bases). The CDR3 extends over 15 amino acids. The V gene lost 6 bases and the J gene lost 9 bases, with 24 bases spanning the gap. Germline CDR1 reads SQVTM; CDR2 reads ANQGSEA. CDR3 coding DNA: TGCAGCGTATTGGAGGACAGCGCCCGAAGGCGGCCCCAGCATTTT. Protein: CSVLEDSARRRPQHF.

The sample holds a few counts of this clone. This chain joins TRBV27 and TRBJ1-2; tentative D call: TRBD1 (5 bases). The V end lost 3 bases, the J end lost 4 bases, and 12 bases lay between the germline ends. This CDR3 comprises 14 residues. CDR1 is MNHEY, CDR2 SMNVEV, per germline (reference sequence). The CDR3 region is CASSLRQGPYGYTF. In DNA, the CDR3 is TGTGCCAGCAGTTTGAGGCAGGGCCCCTATGGCTACACCTTC.

Points on this clone: Other DNA sequences in this sample translate to the same CDR3. This chain connects TRBV29-1 to TRBJ1-1, with D perhaps matching TRBD1 (5 bases). Germline assignment: CDR1 SQVTM and CDR2 ANQGSEA. CDR3 length: 13 amino acids. Trimming took off 2 bases at V and 5 bases at J, with 12 bases between the two ends. CDR3 in amino acids: CSVERQGGTEAFF. CDR3 DNA: TGCAGCGTTGAACGGCAGGGCGGGACTGAAGCTTTCTTT.

The rearrangement joins TRBV29-1 to TRBJ1-5; the D is unclear. Trimming took 4 bases from V and 3 from J, leaving 7 bases between them. The CDR3 has 12 residues. CDR1 is SQVTM, CDR2 ANQGSEA, per germline. The CDR3 sequence: CSVAGYNQPQHF. The CDR3 DNA follows: TGCAGCGTTGCAGGATACAATCAGCCCCAGCATTTT.

This clone was counted only a few times. The V gene is TRBV7-9, the J gene TRBJ2-7, with D possibly being TRBD1 or TRBD2 (5 bases each). The CDR3 contains 14 residues. V lost 1 base, J lost 6 bases, and 13 bases lay in between. Germline V gene lookup returns CDR1 SEHNR and CDR2 FQNEAQ (reference sequence). The CDR3 nucleotides are TGTGCCAGCAGCTTAGGAGGGGTAGGGTTCGAGCAGTACTTC. It is translated as CASSLGGVGFEQYF.

This chain joins TRBV5-6 and TRBJ2-7, with D possibly TRBD2 on 5 matching bases. CDR3 length: 15 residues. Trimming shortened V by 0 bases and J by 5 bases, and 15 bases separated the two germline ends. Germline CDR1 SGHDT, CDR2 YYEEEE. The CDR3 protein is CASSLAGLSADEQYF. DNA for the CDR3: TGTGCCAGCAGCTTGGCCGGACTCTCGGCGGACGAGCAGTACTTC.

The rearrangement uses TRBV30 and TRBJ1-1; D is unclear. Germline V CDR1 and CDR2: GTSNPN, SVGIG (reference sequence). The CDR3 sequence is 15 residues long. Trimming cost V 3 bases and J 4 bases, with 18 bases left between them. The CDR3 spells CAWRGGRVGRTEAFF. The CDR3 nucleotides read TGTGCCTGGAGGGGAGGTCGGGTGGGTCGCACTGAAGCTTTCTTT.

With respect to this clone: The same CDR3 is also encoded by other DNA sequences in this sample. The rearrangement links TRBV15 to TRBJ2-6, with a weak D call TRBD1 (6 bases). The germline V and J ends were trimmed by 5 bases and 1 base, with 9 bases remaining between them. CDR3 length: 15 residues. The germline V gene has CDR1 LNHNV and CDR2 YYDKDF (reference sequence). The CDR3 nucleotides are TGTGCCACCAGCCGAGGGGGTTCTGGGGCCAACGTCCTGACTTTC. Protein: CATSRGGSGANVLTF.

V and J are TRBV5-4 and TRBJ2-7; maybe TRBD1 (6 bases). CDR3 length: 13 residues. Germline CDR1 SGHNT, CDR2 YYREEE (reference sequence). V dropped 3 bases and J dropped 4 bases, with 11 bases sitting between them. For the CDR3, the DNA is TGTGCCAGCAGCTCGACAGGACAATACGAGCAGTACTTC. Translating gives CASSSTGQYEQYF.

The chain employs TRBV19 and TRBJ1-2; 11 bases line up with TRBD1. Per germline, CDR1 LNHDA and CDR2 SQIVND (reference sequence). With V trimmed by 2 bases and J by 4 bases, 6 bases remained unmatched. This CDR3 is 16 amino acids long. CDR3 in amino acids: CASSILGQGAGYGYTF. CDR3 nucleotides: TGTGCCAGTAGTATACTCGGACAGGGGGCCGGCTATGGCTACACCTTC.

This chain links TRBV5-1 with TRBJ2-6; a possible D gene is TRBD1 (5 bases). This CDR3 has 15 residues. CDR1 and CDR2 from the germline V gene are SGHRS and YFSETQ. V lost 7 bases to trimming and J lost 0 bases, with 11 bases between them. The CDR3 DNA follows: TGCGCCAGCCGACAGTCGCTCTCTGGGGCCAACGTCCTGACTTTC. This codes for CASRQSLSGANVLTF.